These T cell receptor beta chains were read from a single sample in a study of identical twins. TCRdb processed the 5' RACE reads anew with MiXCR; each CDR3 protein has one entry. Of hundreds of thousands of distinct CDR3 sequences listed, roughly 20% were seen once; the top ten hold approximately 4.5%. The same specimen was also included in a second study, on T cells expressing NK-cell markers.

Source material: PBMCs. Receptors were obtained from a woman aged 18-35 years in good health. The CDR3 runs from the conserved cysteine through the conserved F or W. Each record gives: J gene, D gene, clone size, V gene, CDR3 protein, CDR3 DNA. A D gene is named only where the DNA matches it firmly. Expanded clones get a size class; other rows say once, few or many, or leave the size out.

TRBJ2-7	-	few	TRBV7-2	CASSTVIGRGIYEQYF	TGTGCCAGCAGCACCGTTATTGGACGGGGGATCTACGAGCAGTACTTC
TRBJ2-3	TRBD2	-	TRBV25-1	CASSQASGSYTQYF	TGTGCCAGCAGCCAAGCTAGCGGGAGCTATACGCAGTATTTT
TRBJ2-3	-	few	TRBV24-1	CATRSDKGDTQYF	TGTGCCACCAGATCGGACAAGGGGGATACGCAGTATTTT
TRBJ1-2	-	-	TRBV12-3/TRBV12-4	CASSLVSAYGYTF	TGTGCCAGCAGTTTAGTTTCAGCCTATGGCTACACCTTC
TRBJ1-3	-	many	TRBV7-9	CASSLRESKNSGNTIYF	TGTGCCAGCAGCTTAAGGGAATCCAAGAACTCTGGAAACACCATATATTTT
TRBJ2-3	-	many	TRBV20-1	CSARDLARSSTDTQYF	TGCAGTGCTAGAGATCTTGCACGGTCTAGCACAGATACGCAGTATTTT
TRBJ2-5	-	-	TRBV20-1	CSALRRGPETQYF	TGCAGTGCCCTAAGACGGGGCCCAGAGACCCAGTACTTC
TRBJ2-1	TRBD2	-	TRBV20-1	CTQGLAGGPGSNEQFF	TGCACCCAGGGACTAGCGGGAGGGCCCGGCTCAAATGAGCAGTTCTTC
TRBJ2-3	-	-	TRBV4-1	CASSQGRGGDTDTQYF	TGCGCCAGCAGCCAGGGGCGGGGCGGGGACACAGATACGCAGTATTTT
TRBJ2-1	-	few	TRBV20-1	CSAREAGTYNEQFF	TGCAGTGCTAGAGAGGCGGGCACCTACAATGAGCAGTTCTTC
TRBJ2-1	-	few	TRBV24-1	CATHNEQFF	TGTGCCACCCACAATGAGCAGTTCTTC
TRBJ1-2	TRBD1	-	TRBV20-1	CSAGTGYGYTF	TGCAGTGCTGGGACAGGCTATGGCTACACCTTC
TRBJ1-2	-	few	TRBV12-3/TRBV12-4	CASGYREDYGYTF	TGTGCCAGCGGCTACAGGGAAGACTATGGCTACACCTTC
TRBJ2-1	-	few	TRBV20-1	CSGEGGRDEQFF	TGCAGTGGAGAGGGGGGCCGGGATGAGCAGTTCTTC
TRBJ1-1	-	-	TRBV7-9	CASAGAAAEAFF	TGTGCCAGCGCCGGGGCGGCGGCTGAAGCTTTCTTT
TRBJ1-1	-	few	TRBV20-1	CSARDRGVPTEAFF	TGCAGTGCTAGAGATCGTGGGGTTCCCACTGAAGCTTTCTTT
TRBJ2-3	-	-	TRBV11-2	CASSLRGYPTPDTQYF	TGTGCCAGCAGCCTACGGGGCTACCCCACACCAGATACGCAGTATTTT
TRBJ1-1	-	few	TRBV5-1	CASSLPGLGTEAFF	TGCGCCAGCAGCCTACCGGGTCTTGGGACTGAAGCTTTCTTT
TRBJ2-2	TRBD1	few	TRBV7-2	CASSLVGTGANTGELFF	TGTGCCAGCAGCTTAGTCGGGACAGGGGCAAACACCGGGGAGCTGTTTTTT
TRBJ2-1	TRBD1	few	TRBV2	CASKLETGLNNEQFF	TGTGCCAGCAAACTGGAGACAGGGTTAAACAATGAGCAGTTCTTC
TRBJ1-1	TRBD1	few	TRBV6-1	CASIDRGIGTEAFF	TGTGCCAGCATCGACAGGGGGATCGGCACTGAAGCTTTCTTT
TRBJ2-2	-	-	TRBV6-5	CATGYTGELFF	TGTGCCACCGGGTACACCGGGGAGCTGTTTTTT
TRBJ1-6	-	once	TRBV5-6	CASTLTTGTSSPLHF	TGTGCCAGCACCTTGACTACAGGGACCAGTTCACCCCTCCACTTT
TRBJ2-1	-	many	TRBV6-5	CASGEGNEQFF	TGTGCCAGCGGAGAGGGGAATGAGCAGTTCTTC
TRBJ1-1	-	few	TRBV12-5	CASGLGGGHTEAFF	TGTGCTAGTGGTTTGGGAGGGGGGCACACTGAAGCTTTCTTT
TRBJ2-7	TRBD1	-	TRBV18	CASSPGTGGIYEQYF	TGTGCCAGCTCACCCGGGACAGGGGGCATCTACGAGCAGTACTTC
TRBJ2-7	-	few	TRBV27	CASSSRSLDEQYF	TGTGCCAGCAGTTCCCGTAGTCTAGACGAGCAGTACTTC
TRBJ2-7	TRBD2	-	TRBV20-1	CSARDPRASGSSEQYF	TGCAGTGCTAGAGACCCTCGGGCTAGCGGGAGTAGTGAGCAGTACTTC
TRBJ2-7	TRBD2	-	TRBV11-2	CASSLGLAGAQFRQEQHF	TGTGCCAGCAGCTTAGGTCTAGCGGGAGCCCAGTTTCGTCAAGAGCAGCACTTC
TRBJ2-3	-	-	TRBV4-3	CASSIGSGSTDTQYF	TGCGCCAGCAGCATCGGGAGCGGAAGCACAGATACGCAGTATTTT
TRBJ2-2	-	-	TRBV5-1	CASSWPGTGELFF	TGCGCCAGCAGCTGGCCTGGCACCGGGGAGCTGTTTTTT
TRBJ2-7	TRBD1	-	TRBV27	CASSPTGYYEQYF	TGTGCCAGCAGTCCGACAGGGTACTACGAGCAGTACTTC
TRBJ2-2	-	few	TRBV5-5	CASSPTWSVVENTGELFF	TGTGCCAGCAGCCCTACTTGGAGTGTGGTAGAGAACACCGGGGAGCTGTTTTTT
TRBJ2-5	-	-	TRBV24-1	CATSEPPTETQYF	TGTGCCACCAGTGAACCCCCGACGGAGACCCAGTACTTC
TRBJ2-7	TRBD2	few	TRBV20-1	CSALGGSSYEQYF	TGCAGTGCTCTGGGAGGGAGCTCCTACGAGCAGTACTTC
TRBJ2-1	TRBD2	few	TRBV30	CAWGTSGAYNEQFF	TGTGCCTGGGGGACTAGCGGGGCCTACAATGAGCAGTTCTTC
TRBJ1-3	TRBD1	few	TRBV20-1	CSARMGRGLGNTIYF	TGCAGTGCTAGGATGGGCAGGGGGCTAGGAAACACCATATATTTT
TRBJ2-2	-	-	TRBV4-2	CASSRTGTNTGELFF	TGTGCCAGCAGCCGCACGGGGACGAACACCGGGGAGCTGTTTTTT
TRBJ2-3	-	-	TRBV10-3	CAISGPQTDTQYF	TGTGCCATCAGTGGCCCCCAGACAGATACGCAGTATTTT
TRBJ2-3	-	once	TRBV20-1	CSARGPDRTDTQYF	TGCAGTGCTAGGGGCCCGGATCGCACAGATACGCAGTATTTT
TRBJ2-7	-	-	TRBV18	CASSPGFAQYF	TGTGCCAGCTCACCTGGATTTGCGCAGTACTTC
TRBJ1-1	-	-	TRBV3-1	CASTKQDRYSTEAFF	TGTGCCAGCACCAAGCAGGACAGATATAGCACTGAAGCTTTCTTT
TRBJ1-1	-	few	TRBV20-1	CSALRVGGSTEAFF	TGCAGTGCCCTTAGGGTTGGGGGGAGCACTGAAGCTTTCTTT
TRBJ2-2	TRBD2	few	TRBV5-1	CASNHGTSGILPGELFF	TGCGCCAGCAACCATGGGACTAGCGGGATCCTACCCGGGGAGCTGTTTTTT
TRBJ1-2	TRBD1	few	TRBV27	CASSLLSGTGANYGYTF	TGTGCCAGCAGTTTATTGAGCGGGACAGGAGCTAACTATGGCTACACCTTC
TRBJ2-1	TRBD1	-	TRBV7-6	CASSYGGTGEIYNEQFF	TGTGCCAGCAGCTACGGAGGGACAGGGGAGATTTACAATGAGCAGTTCTTC
TRBJ1-2	-	-	TRBV6-5	CASSYSDGTYGYTF	TGTGCCAGCAGTTACTCGGACGGGACCTATGGCTACACCTTC
TRBJ2-4	-	few	TRBV4-3	CASSQGLTGLNIQYF	TGCGCCAGCAGCCAAGGTCTAACGGGCTTAAACATTCAGTACTTC
TRBJ2-2	-	many	TRBV3-1	CASKQGWTGELFF	TGTGCCAGCAAACAGGGTTGGACCGGGGAGCTGTTTTTT
TRBJ1-5	-	once	TRBV20-1	CSASHPSWGGQPQHF	TGCAGTGCTAGCCACCCCTCGTGGGGGGGCCAGCCCCAGCATTTT
TRBJ2-7	-	few	TRBV7-9	CASSWPSSGYEQYF	TGTGCCAGCAGCTGGCCCAGTTCCGGCTACGAGCAGTACTTC
TRBJ2-5	TRBD1	few	TRBV10-3	CAIRRQGVETQYF	TGTGCCATCAGACGACAGGGTGTCGAGACCCAGTACTTC
TRBJ2-7	TRBD1	few	TRBV25-1	CASSALGQGGEQYF	TGTGCCAGCAGTGCCTTGGGACAGGGAGGCGAGCAGTACTTC
TRBJ2-7	-	few	TRBV27	CASSSGLPQWDEQYF	TGTGCCAGCAGTTCGGGACTTCCCCAGTGGGACGAGCAGTACTTC
TRBJ1-1	-	-	TRBV2	CASSGRDQAFF	TGTGCCAGCAGTGGTCGGGACCAAGCTTTCTTT
TRBJ2-3	TRBD2	many	TRBV6-1	CASSEAAGGPDTQYF	TGTGCCAGCAGTGAAGCAGCGGGAGGGCCAGATACGCAGTATTTT
TRBJ2-5	-	many	TRBV5-1	CASSPGQGRETQYF	TGCGCCAGCAGCCCGGGTCAGGGAAGAGAGACCCAGTACTTC
TRBJ2-7	-	few	TRBV6-1	CASIPGTTNSYEQYF	TGTGCCAGCATCCCGGGGACGACCAACTCCTACGAGCAGTACTTC
TRBJ2-5	-	-	TRBV1	CTSSHGTSGPLLQETQYF	TGCACCAGCAGCCACGGGACTAGCGGGCCCCTTCTCCAAGAGACCCAGTACTTC